The 2 T cell receptor beta chains presented below share a single source sample, sequenced in a study of CXCR3-negative and CXCR3-positive naive CD8 T cells. Study observations and caveats: TRB CDR3 hydrophobicity was greater in CXCR3-positive naive cells than in CXCR3-negative naive cells.

These receptors' targets are unknown. UMI-labeled TRB cDNA libraries were prepared by 5' RACE. After re-calling the 5' RACE reads, TCRdb lists one entry per CDR3 protein, DNA absent. The sample table includes about 60,000 distinct CDR3 sequences. The source material was naive CXCR3+ CD8+ T cells from blood. Documented subset: CD45RO-CCR7+CD27+CD95- naive CD8+ T cells expressing CXCR3 (TNR3+). Receptor source: a human donor in good health. Some clones in this sample may be carry-over from other donors' samples.

The chain uses TRBV19 and TRBJ2-7. The CDR3 length is 13 residues. Germline assignment: CDR1 LNHDA and CDR2 SQIVND (reference sequence). CDR3 region: CASSISGVYEQYF.

This sequence joins TRBV29-1 and TRBJ1-2; there is no DNA to check the TCRdb D call of TRBD1. There are 11 residues in the CDR3. Germline CDR1 is SQVTM and CDR2 is ANQGSEA. The CDR3 sequence is CSVPVGGGYTF.